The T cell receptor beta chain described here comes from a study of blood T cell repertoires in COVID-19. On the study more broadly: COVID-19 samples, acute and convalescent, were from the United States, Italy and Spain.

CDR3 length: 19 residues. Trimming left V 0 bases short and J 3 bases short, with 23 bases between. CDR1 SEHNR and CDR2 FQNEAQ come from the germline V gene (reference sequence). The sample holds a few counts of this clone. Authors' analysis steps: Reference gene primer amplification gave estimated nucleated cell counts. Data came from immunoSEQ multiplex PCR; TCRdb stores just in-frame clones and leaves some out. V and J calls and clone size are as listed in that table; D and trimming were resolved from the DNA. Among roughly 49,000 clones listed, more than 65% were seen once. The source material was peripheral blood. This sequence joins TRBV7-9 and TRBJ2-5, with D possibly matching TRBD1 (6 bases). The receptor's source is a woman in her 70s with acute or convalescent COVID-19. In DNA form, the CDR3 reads TGTGCCAGCAGCTTAGCGTTTGGATATTCGGGCAGGGACAAAGAGACCCAGTACTTC. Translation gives CASSLAFGYSGRDKETQYF.